Following are 20 T cell receptor beta chains from one sample sequenced in a study of neurological immune-mediated disorders. MiXCR, run by TCRdb on the 5' RACE reads, gives a single entry per CDR3 protein. The data hold roughly 76,000 distinct CDR3 sequences, with approximately 3.4% observed a single time. The material sequenced was PBMCs. These receptors came from a woman aged 50 to 60 with multiple sclerosis.

Of note for this clonotype: A much bigger clone sits one base away, suggesting this may be a read error. The gene calls are TRBV10-3 and TRBJ2-3, with TRBD2 matching over 7 bases. After removal of 10 bases from V and 1 base from J, the junction contained 5 bases not matched to a gene. Germline CDR1 reads ENHRY; CDR2 reads SYGVKD. The CDR3 sequence is 13 residues long. CDR3 nucleotides: TGTGCCAACCGACTAGCTCGCACAGATACGCAGTATTTT. Protein product: CANRLARTDTQYF.

In this sample, this clonotype turned up many times. This chain connects TRBV6-1 to TRBJ1-5, with D maybe TRBD1 (5 bases). The germline V and J ends were trimmed by 1 base and 4 bases, with 11 bases remaining between them. Per the germline V gene, CDR1 is MNHNS and CDR2 is SASEGT. This CDR3 contains 15 residues. The CDR3 region is CASSEVQGGNQPQHF. DNA for the CDR3: TGTGCCAGCAGTGAAGTCCAGGGCGGGAATCAGCCCCAGCATTTT.

This clonotype was counted at least ten times. This chain joins TRBV5-6 and TRBJ1-1, with TRBD1 matching 8 bases. Germline loops: CDR1 SGHDT, CDR2 YYEEEE. V lost 3 bases to trimming and J lost 4 bases; unmatched junction nucleotides: 2. This CDR3 has 13 residues. The CDR3: CASSWTGSTEAFF. DNA of the CDR3: TGTGCCAGCAGCTGGACAGGGTCCACTGAAGCTTTCTTT.

This clonotype has a count of ten or more. This chain uses TRBV20-1 with TRBJ2-3; a possible D gene is TRBD2 (6 bases). CDR3 length: 11 residues. Germline loops: CDR1 DFQATT, CDR2 SNEGSKA (reference sequence). Deletions cut 6 bases from V and 9 bases from J, with 13 bases between. The CDR3 region is CSAPRLGTQYF. The DNA for the CDR3 is TGCAGTGCCCCCCGACTAGGCACGCAGTATTTT.

There are many counts of this clonotype. The genes are TRBV21-1 and TRBJ1-6. TRBV21-1 is a listed pseudogene. The length of the CDR3 is 21 residues. The CDR3 spells CASSKVVGGGPRCSYNSPLHF. The CDR3 DNA sequence: TGTGCCAGCAGCAAAGTCGTTGGGGGAGGACCGCGATGCTCCTATAATTCACCCCTCCACTTT.

This clonotype was recorded many times. The chain joins TRBV7-2 to TRBJ2-3, with a weak D call TRBD1 (6 bases). Germline V gives CDR1 SGHTA, CDR2 FQGNSA. V was shortened by 1 base and J by 3 bases, with 8 bases between the two germline ends. The CDR3 runs 14 residues. CDR3 nucleotide sequence: TGTGCCAGCAGCTTAGGGCAGGGGACAGATACGCAGTATTTT. This translates into CASSLGQGTDTQYF.

In its sample, this clonotype was seen many times. The chain uses TRBV5-1 and TRBJ2-1; TRBD2 matches 7 bases. The CDR3 runs to 15 residues. The junction had 8 bases not matched to a gene; V was cut back by 6 bases and J by 2 bases. Germline assignment: CDR1 SGHRS and CDR2 YFSETQ. DNA for the CDR3: TGCGCCAGCAAGCCGGAGACTAGCACCTACAATGAGCAGTTCTTC. Protein product: CASKPETSTYNEQFF.

On this clonotype: It may be a read error: a sequence one base away is much more abundant. The chain recombines TRBV20-1 with TRBJ2-3; D gene unclear. The CDR3 has 11 residues. The V end was cut by 5 bases, the J end by 13 bases, with 16 bases between. CDR1 and CDR2 from the germline V gene are DFQATT and SNEGSKA (reference sequence). CDR3 in DNA: TGCAGTGCTGCGCAGAGCCGGGCTAAGTATTTT. Translation: CSAAQSRAKYF.

This clonotype was recorded many times. V usage is TRBV7-2 and J usage is TRBJ2-4; 7 bases are a match to TRBD1. CDR1 SGHTA and CDR2 FQGNSA come from the germline V gene. This CDR3 region has 13 residues. V shed 5 bases and J 6 bases; nucleotides not matched to a gene: 4. CDR3 sequence (DNA): TGTGCCAGCAGCCCCCGACAGGGAAACATTCAGTACTTC. Translation: CASSPRQGNIQYF.

This clonotype was counted at least ten times. The genes are TRBV11-3 and TRBJ2-3; tentative D call: TRBD2 (5 bases). V was shortened by 8 bases and J by 10 bases, with 19 bases between the two germline ends. The CDR3 consists of 13 residues. The germline CDR1 and CDR2 sequences are SGHNT and YENEEA. CDR3 bases: TGTGCCAGCTGCGGGCAGTCGACGGATCCGCAGTATTTT. Translated: CASCGQSTDPQYF.

This clonotype was seen at least ten times. The J gene is TRBJ1-5, the V gene TRBV6-6; D is perhaps TRBD1 (6 bases). The CDR3 has 16 amino acids. Between the trimmed V and J ends, which lost 2 bases and 7 bases, there was a span of 18 bases. The V gene's germline CDR1 is MNHNY and CDR2 SVGAGI (reference sequence). The CDR3 here is CASSYRSQGWEQPQHF. Written as DNA, the CDR3 is TGTGCCAGCAGTTACCGCTCACAGGGTTGGGAGCAGCCCCAGCATTTT.

This clonotype was detected only a few times. This chain links TRBV5-1 with TRBJ1-1; the match to TRBD1 covers 7 bases. The J segment lost 4 bases and the V segment lost 3 bases, leaving 9 bases of the junction unmatched. Germline loops: CDR1 SGHRS, CDR2 YFSETQ. The CDR3 is 15 amino acids. The CDR3 nucleotides are TGCGCCAGCAGCTCGGTGAGGGGGCCGAGCACTGAAGCTTTCTTT. Residues: CASSSVRGPSTEAFF.

Ten or more counts support this clonotype. The CDR3 region has the DNA TGTGCCAGCAGGGAGAACAGATATTCACCCCTCCACTTT. This encodes CASRENRYSPLHF. The chain is built from TRBV12-3 or TRBV12-4 and TRBJ1-6; D ambiguous. V was clipped by 6 bases and J by 8 bases, with 11 bases between them. The CDR3 is 13 amino acids.

This clonotype was counted many times. This chain connects TRBV7-6 to TRBJ2-7; a weak D match, TRBD2 (7 bases). V was shortened by 1 base and J by 6 bases, with 13 bases between the two germline ends. This CDR3 region has 14 residues. Germline CDR1 and CDR2: SGHVS and FNYEAQ. The CDR3 protein is CASSLGGGRREQYF. CDR3 nucleotides: TGTGCCAGCAGCTTAGGGGGGGGCAGGCGCGAGCAGTACTTC.

This clonotype has at least ten counts. The V and J genes are TRBV20-1 and TRBJ2-3; TRBD2 matches at 9 bases. CDR1 is DFQATT and CDR2 is SNEGSKA in the germline V gene (reference sequence). After removal of 6 bases from V and 3 bases from J, the junction contained 7 bases not matched to a gene. The CDR3 sequence is 14 residues long. The CDR3: CSAGSSGITDTQYF. The CDR3 DNA sequence: TGCAGTGCCGGATCTAGCGGGATAACAGATACGCAGTATTTT.

This clonotype has a count of ten or more. The V call is TRBV7-6, the J call TRBJ2-7; 11 nucleotides align to TRBD2. In germline, CDR1 is SGHVS, CDR2 FNYEAQ. The trim removed 7 bases at V and 1 base at J, leaving 6 bases unmatched. CDR3 length equals 15 residues. The CDR3 here is CASTLAGGQSYEQYF. The CDR3 nucleotides read TGTGCCAGCACCCTAGCGGGAGGCCAATCCTACGAGCAGTACTTC.

This clonotype appeared many times. The chain links TRBV5-1 to TRBJ1-1; 9 nucleotides agree with TRBD1. Germline loops: CDR1 SGHRS, CDR2 YFSETQ. This CDR3 has 13 residues. Unmatched junction bases numbered 8, after V lost 4 bases and J lost 10 bases. CDR3 nucleotide sequence: TGCGCCAGCAGCCCGCCGGGACAGGGTCTAGCTTTCTTT. Protein: CASSPPGQGLAFF.

This clonotype was detected ten times or more. CDR3: CASSLAFGTRETQYF. CDR3 bases: TGTGCCAGCAGCTTAGCGTTTGGGACGCGGGAGACCCAGTACTTC. The chain has TRBV7-9 and TRBJ2-5; D may be TRBD1 or TRBD2 (5 bases each). Trimming cost V 0 bases and J 5 bases, with 13 bases left between them. Germline V gene sequence: CDR1 SEHNR, CDR2 FQNEAQ (reference sequence). The CDR3 is 15 residues long.

Ten or more counts support this clonotype. The chain carries TRBV27 and TRBJ1-1; 9 bases align to TRBD1. This CDR3 has 14 amino acids. Germline CDR1 reads MNHEY; CDR2 reads SMNVEV (reference sequence). V lost 4 bases to trimming and J lost 2 bases; unmatched junction nucleotides: 2. The CDR3 is CASSWGQGNTEAFF. The CDR3 DNA reads TGTGCCAGCAGTTGGGGACAGGGTAACACTGAAGCTTTCTTT.

This clonotype was recorded at least ten times. In DNA, the CDR3 is TGTGCCAGCAGCTCCGAAGCGGGACAAAACACCATATATTTT. The encoded protein is CASSSEAGQNTIYF. V is TRBV7-2 and J is TRBJ1-3; weak D call: TRBD1 (6 bases). The CDR3 loop spans 14 amino acids. V dropped 4 bases and J dropped 6 bases, with 13 bases sitting between them. Germline loops: CDR1 SGHTA, CDR2 FQGNSA.